This is a list of T cell receptor beta chains from one sample in a study of shared clonotypes between healthy human individuals. Measured with immunoSEQ multiplex PCR; TCRdb has only the in-frame clones, and not every one. The repertoire has around 750,000 clones, approximately 79% of them found once; the top ten carry about 1.7%. The sequenced sample was memory CD4+ T cells sorted from blood. These receptors all come from a woman in her 30s in good health. Both conserved end residues are part of each CDR3. Each record gives: D gene, V gene, J gene, clone size, CDR3 protein, CDR3 DNA. The D gene is left open where the match is weak. Part of the rows lack a size; the others show once, few, many or a class for expanded clones.

>TRBD2|TRBV5-1|TRBJ2-1|few
CASSLSTSGYNEQFF
TGCGCCAGCAGCTTGTCGACTAGCGGATACAATGAGCAGTTCTTC
>TRBD1|TRBV2|TRBJ2-4|NA
CASTMGQGEGIQYF
TGTGCCAGCACGATGGGACAGGGGGAAGGCATTCAGTACTTC
>NA|TRBV20-1|TRBJ2-5|NA
CSASQETQYF
TGCAGTGCGAGTCAAGAGACCCAGTACTTC
>TRBD1|TRBV2|TRBJ2-7|NA
CASQTGTGDYEQYF
TGTGCCAGCCAGACCGGGACAGGGGACTACGAGCAGTACTTC
>TRBD2|TRBV7-8|TRBJ2-7|NA
CASSTLTSGSRVYEQYF
TGTGCCAGCAGCACCTTGACTAGCGGGAGCCGGGTTTACGAGCAGTACTTC
>TRBD2|TRBV5-4|TRBJ2-5|NA
CASSLPASGRALETQYF
TGTGCCAGCAGCTTGCCGGCTAGCGGGAGGGCCTTGGAGACCCAGTACTTC
>TRBD2|TRBV30|TRBJ2-1|NA
CAWTSGRAREQFF
TGTGCCTGGACGAGCGGGAGGGCCCGTGAGCAGTTCTTC
>TRBD1|TRBV2|TRBJ1-6|NA
CASSDRQGIYNSPLHF
TGTGCCAGCAGTGATCGACAGGGGATCTATAATTCACCCCTCCACTTT
>NA|TRBV19|TRBJ2-1|many
CASSINHVSYNEQFF
TGTGCCAGTAGTATTAATCACGTCTCCTACAATGAGCAGTTCTTC
>TRBD2|TRBV19|TRBJ2-3|NA
CASTSGTSWTDTQYF
TGTGCCAGTACATCCGGGACTAGCTGGACAGATACGCAGTATTTT
>TRBD1|TRBV13|TRBJ1-1|NA
CASSQGASGDRRGGTEAFF
TGTGCCAGCAGCCAGGGGGCGTCGGGTGATAGGCGAGGTGGCACTGAAGCTTTCTTT
>NA|TRBV7-6|TRBJ2-2|NA
CASSLGQGGTGELFF
TGTGCCAGCAGCTTAGGCCAGGGCGGCACCGGGGAGCTGTTTTTT
>NA|TRBV7-8|TRBJ1-5|NA
CASSSSPPTGHAQHF
TGTGCCAGCAGCTCCAGCCCCCCGACAGGTCACGCCCAGCATTTT
>TRBD2|TRBV2|TRBJ2-1|NA
CASSESGSSYNEQFF
TGTGCCAGCAGCGAGAGCGGGAGCTCCTACAATGAGCAGTTCTTC
>NA|TRBV9|TRBJ1-5|NA
CASSVPGTSNQPQHF
TGTGCCAGCAGCGTACCAGGGACTAGCAATCAGCCCCAGCATTTT
>TRBD2|TRBV19|TRBJ2-3|NA
CASSDWTSGKADTQYF
TGTGCCAGTAGCGATTGGACTAGCGGGAAAGCAGATACGCAGTATTTT
>NA|TRBV5-1|TRBJ2-7|NA
CASSGRQPPAEQYF
TGCGCCAGCAGCGGCCGGCAGCCCCCCGCCGAGCAGTACTTC
>TRBD2|TRBV27|TRBJ2-5|NA
CASSFNGLASRRTQYF
TGTGCCAGCAGTTTCAATGGACTAGCGTCAAGACGGACCCAGTACTTC
>NA|TRBV2|TRBJ1-6|NA
CASSVTGGSPLHF
TGTGCCAGCAGTGTTACGGGGGGATCACCCCTCCACTTT
>NA|TRBV27|TRBJ1-1|few
CASSLSRPSGTMNTEAFF
TGTGCCAGCAGTTTATCGAGGCCTTCCGGGACAATGAACACTGAAGCTTTCTTT
>NA|TRBV5-1|TRBJ2-5|NA
CASSLGGYQETQYF
TGCGCCAGCAGCTTGGGGGGGTACCAAGAGACCCAGTACTTC
>NA|TRBV14|TRBJ2-2|once
CASSPTPVGELFF
TGTGCCAGCAGCCCAACTCCGGTGGGGGAGCTGTTTTTT
>NA|TRBV5-1|TRBJ2-3|many
CASSLAGAPLGDTQYF
TGCGCCAGCAGCTTGGCCGGGGCTCCATTGGGAGATACGCAGTATTTT
>NA|TRBV7-9|TRBJ1-6|NA
CASSLDLDSPLHF
TGTGCCAGCAGCTTAGATTTAGATTCACCCCTCCACTTT
>NA|TRBV19|TRBJ1-4|NA
CASTPHGTEKLFF
TGTGCCAGTACCCCCCACGGGACTGAAAAACTGTTTTTT
>NA|TRBV28|TRBJ2-7|NA
CASSLGFGGVYEQYF
TGTGCCAGTAGTTTAGGGTTCGGGGGAGTCTACGAGCAGTACTTC
>NA|TRBV5-1|TRBJ2-6|NA
CASSLEGSGANVLTF
TGCGCCAGCAGCTTGGAAGGGTCTGGGGCCAACGTCCTGACTTTC
>NA|TRBV5-4|TRBJ1-4|NA
CASSDDPF
TGTGCCAGCAGCGACGACCCTTTT
>TRBD2|TRBV2|TRBJ2-7|NA
CASSEAGIAGSRAYF
TGTGCCAGCAGTGAAGCGGGGATAGCGGGCTCTAGGGCGTACTTC
>TRBD2|TRBV5-1|TRBJ2-5|many
CASRPTSGQETQYF
TGCGCCAGCAGACCGACTAGCGGACAAGAGACCCAGTACTTC
>TRBD1|TRBV15|TRBJ2-7|NA
CATSTGTGAGEQYF
TGTGCCACCAGCACAGGGACAGGCGCCGGAGAGCAGTACTTC
>NA|TRBV25-1|TRBJ1-5|NA
CASSLESHNQPQHF
TGTGCCAGCAGTCTGGAAAGTCACAATCAGCCCCAGCATTTT
>NA|TRBV6-5|TRBJ1-5|NA
CASKRGTEINQPQHF
TGTGCCAGCAAACGGGGGACCGAAATTAATCAGCCCCAGCATTTT
>NA|TRBV19|TRBJ1-2|NA
CASSMNRQDNYGYTF
TGTGCCAGTAGTATGAATCGACAGGATAACTATGGCTACACCTTC
>NA|TRBV21-1|TRBJ2-5|NA
CASSKWDRGTQYF
TGTGCCAGCAGCAAATGGGACAGGGGGACCCAGTACTTC
>TRBD2|TRBV2|TRBJ2-1|NA
CASSGLAGVGNEQFF
TGTGCCAGCAGTGGCCTAGCGGGAGTAGGGAATGAGCAGTTCTTC
>NA|TRBV19|TRBJ1-5|NA
CASRRDLNQPQHF
TGTGCCAGTAGGCGGGACCTCAATCAGCCCCAGCATTTT
>NA|TRBV10-3|TRBJ2-5|NA
CAISEGNRAQETQYF
TGTGCCATCAGTGAGGGAAACAGGGCTCAAGAGACCCAGTACTTC
>TRBD2|TRBV25-1|TRBJ2-7|few
CASIGLAGLDEQYF
TGTGCCAGTATTGGACTAGCGGGCCTCGACGAGCAGTACTTC
>NA|TRBV5-6|TRBJ2-7|many
CASSLYTGGLDSYEQYF
TGTGCCAGCAGCTTGTATACCGGGGGACTTGATTCCTACGAGCAGTACTTC
>TRBD1|TRBV7-2|TRBJ1-2|NA
CASSLLGTGDGYTF
TGTGCCAGCAGCCTACTCGGGACAGGTGACGGCTACACCTTC
>NA|TRBV29-1|TRBJ1-1|NA
CSVEDPRNTEAFF
TGCAGCGTTGAAGATCCGAGGAACACTGAAGCTTTCTTT
>NA|TRBV11-2|TRBJ2-1|NA
CASSSGSLGDNEQFF
TGTGCCAGCAGCTCTGGGAGCCTGGGGGACAATGAGCAGTTCTTC
>NA|TRBV5-1|TRBJ1-2|NA
CASSLGRNYGYTF
TGCGCCAGCAGCTTGGGCCGGAACTATGGCTACACCTTC
>TRBD1|TRBV14|TRBJ1-2|NA
CASSRGGQAAGYTF
TGTGCCAGCAGCCGAGGGGGACAGGCTGCCGGCTACACCTTC
>NA|TRBV6-1|TRBJ2-7|NA
CASTVTRVNEQYF
TGTGCCAGCACGGTTACACGCGTGAACGAGCAGTACTTC
>NA|TRBV18|TRBJ2-2|NA
CASSPPSAGELFF
TGTGCCAGCTCACCACCTAGCGCCGGGGAGCTGTTTTTT
>NA|TRBV28|TRBJ1-2|NA
CAASESGTGWGSYGYTF
TGTGCCGCTTCGGAGAGCGGAACAGGGTGGGGTAGCTATGGCTACACCTTC
>TRBD1|TRBV5-1|TRBJ2-5|once
CASSLDTGEWETQYF
TGCGCCAGCAGCTTGGATACAGGGGAGTGGGAGACCCAGTACTTC
>NA|TRBV2|TRBJ2-7|NA
CASSVGRELEQYF
TGTGCCAGCAGTGTCGGACGGGAGCTCGAGCAGTACTTC
>TRBD1|TRBV5-1|TRBJ2-3|NA
CASSLPRDRGRTSTDTQYF
TGCGCCAGCAGCTTGCCCCGGGACAGGGGCCGGACCTCCACAGATACGCAGTATTTT
>NA|TRBV11-3|TRBJ2-3|once
CASSLSADTQYF
TGTGCCAGCAGCCTATCAGCAGATACGCAGTATTTT
>NA|TRBV11-2|TRBJ2-1|few
CASSLEVSMNNEQFF
TGTGCCAGCAGCTTAGAGGTCAGTATGAACAATGAGCAGTTCTTC
>NA|TRBV6-5|TRBJ1-4|NA
CASRKALSGKLFF
TGTGCCAGCAGAAAAGCTCTTTCGGGAAAACTGTTTTTT